A single sample gave rise to the 2 T cell receptor beta chains below, sequenced in a study of cytomegalovirus exposure and HLA in healthy donors. The PCR contained 60 Vbeta and 13 Jbeta primers. Generated by immunoSEQ multiplex PCR, the TCRdb table keeps only in-frame clones and is missing some. The sample carries approximately 150,000 clones, almost 75% recorded once. Sequencing was carried out using PBMCs. Source of these receptors: a woman aged 18-29 years in good health and CMV-seropositive.

This chain links TRBV7-2 with TRBJ2-7, with a weak D call TRBD1 (6 bases). CDR3 size: 15 residues. V was cut by 1 base and J by 1 base, with 11 bases left in between. From germline, CDR1 is SGHTA and CDR2 FQGNSA. As DNA, the CDR3 is TGTGCCAGCAGCTTAGACAGGGTACGTTCCTACGAGCAGTACTTC. Translated, it gives CASSLDRVRSYEQYF.

This chain uses TRBV30 with TRBJ1-1; 7 positions match TRBD1. This CDR3 contains 13 residues. Germline trimming cut 3 bases from V and 4 bases from J; bases unmatched to any gene: 5. Germline V gene lookup returns CDR1 GTSNPN and CDR2 SVGIG (reference sequence). Written as DNA, the CDR3 is TGTGCCTGGAGAAGGGCAGGGGGCACTGAAGCTTTCTTT. Translated: CAWRRAGGTEAFF.